A selection of T cell receptor beta chains follows, all from one sample in a study of liver allograft versus peripheral blood T cells. Each CDR3 protein is one row after TCRdb ran MiXCR on the reads. The data show about 9,200 distinct CDR3 sequences, over 15% seen once. The receptors originated from a human patient who had a liver transplant. The graft donor may have given rise to some T cells. The CDR3 runs from the conserved cysteine through the conserved F or W. D genes are given only for firm matches. For some rows the clone size is stated as once, few or many, or as a class when expanded; others skip it.

many,TRBV24-1,-,TRBJ2-5,CATAGSEETQYF,TGTGCCACCGCGGGTTCGGAAGAGACCCAGTACTTC
-,TRBV19,-,TRBJ2-7,CASSIGRSYEQYF,TGTGCCAGTAGTATTGGACGCTCCTACGAGCAGTACTTC
-,TRBV12-5,-,TRBJ2-3,CASGLVFGHRFGDTQYF,TGTGCTAGTGGTTTGGTATTTGGACACCGGTTTGGAGATACGCAGTATTTT
few,TRBV10-1,TRBD1,TRBJ1-6,CASKGGQENSPLHF,TGCGCCAGCAAAGGTGGACAGGAAAATTCACCCCTCCACTTT
few,TRBV20-1,-,TRBJ1-6,CSARGTAGRYNSPLHF,TGCAGTGCTAGAGGCACCGCCGGACGATATAATTCACCCCTCCACTTT
medium-sized,TRBV29-1,TRBD1,TRBJ1-4,CSVRQGGEKLFF,TGCAGCGTGAGACAGGGTGGGGAAAAACTGTTTTTT
few,TRBV28,TRBD1,TRBJ1-1,CAARPGDREATEAFF,TGTGCCGCCAGGCCCGGGGACAGGGAGGCCACTGAAGCTTTCTTT
-,TRBV6-5,TRBD1,TRBJ1-1,CASSPDRSEAFF,TGTGCCAGCAGTCCGGACAGGTCGGAAGCTTTCTTT
few,TRBV12-3/TRBV12-4,TRBD2,TRBJ2-1,CASSLISGGNEQFF,TGTGCCAGCAGTTTGATTAGCGGGGGAAATGAGCAGTTCTTC
-,TRBV28,TRBD1,TRBJ2-7,CASSPGWQGAGEQYF,TGTGCCAGCAGTCCGGGTTGGCAGGGGGCCGGAGAGCAGTACTTC
medium-sized,TRBV10-3,-,TRBJ1-1,CAISETRAGTEAFF,TGTGCCATCAGTGAAACCAGGGCCGGTACTGAAGCTTTCTTT
-,TRBV20-1,-,TRBJ2-3,CSASGVLRTDTQYF,TGCAGTGCTAGCGGGGTCCTCCGCACAGATACGCAGTATTTT
medium-sized,TRBV7-9,TRBD2,TRBJ2-1,CASSFPSGSYNEQFF,TGTGCCAGCAGCTTCCCTAGCGGGAGCTACAATGAGCAGTTCTTC
-,TRBV11-2,TRBD1,TRBJ1-2,CASSLNPGQGNGYTF,TGTGCCAGCAGCTTAAACCCCGGACAGGGGAATGGCTACACCTTC
-,TRBV6-5,-,TRBJ1-1,CASSSLKNTKAFF,TGTGCCAGCAGTTCCTTAAAAAACACTAAAGCTTTCTTT
medium-sized,TRBV6-1,-,TRBJ1-2,CASSDNSRAYGYTF,TGTGCCAGCAGTGATAACTCCAGGGCGTATGGCTACACCTTC
few,TRBV6-5,TRBD2,TRBJ2-3,CASSRLAGGTDTQYF,TGTGCCAGCAGTCGCTTAGCGGGGGGCACAGATACGCAGTATTTT
medium-sized,TRBV6-1,-,TRBJ1-1,CASIRVGTEAFF,TGTGCCAGCATTCGAGTAGGCACTGAAGCTTTCTTT
medium-sized,TRBV27,-,TRBJ1-2,CASRLIGGDNYGYTF,TGTGCCAGCAGGTTGATTGGGGGAGACAACTATGGCTACACCTTC
few,TRBV19,TRBD1,TRBJ2-7,CASSIDRATEQYF,TGTGCCAGTAGTATTGACAGGGCTACCGAGCAGTACTTC
-,TRBV30,TRBD2,TRBJ2-5,CAWGGLAGIQETQYF,TGTGCCTGGGGCGGACTAGCGGGCATTCAAGAGACCCAGTACTTC
medium-sized,TRBV19,TRBD1,TRBJ2-1,CASSPVGGTGPNEQFF,TGTGCCAGTAGTCCCGTTGGCGGGACAGGGCCGAATGAGCAGTTCTTC
medium-sized,TRBV24-1,-,TRBJ1-5,CATSDGRQSNQPQHF,TGTGCCACCAGTGACGGTCGACAGTCCAATCAGCCCCAGCATTTT
few,TRBV6-2/TRBV6-3,TRBD1,TRBJ1-2,CASSWTGPSGYTF,TGTGCCAGCAGCTGGACAGGACCATCCGGCTACACCTTC
-,TRBV28,-,TRBJ2-2,CASSLAGGGPGELFF,TGTGCCAGCAGTTTGGCGGGTGGGGGGCCAGGGGAGCTGTTTTTT
medium-sized,TRBV15,TRBD1,TRBJ2-1,CATSREGQGNYNEQFF,TGTGCCACCAGCAGAGAAGGACAGGGAAACTACAATGAGCAGTTCTTC
few,TRBV11-3,TRBD1,TRBJ2-2,CASSKDRGPTGELFF,TGTGCCAGCAGCAAGGACAGGGGGCCCACCGGGGAGCTGTTTTTT
few,TRBV6-6,-,TRBJ1-6,CATSDGSSYNSPLHF,TGTGCCACCTCGGACGGGAGCTCCTATAATTCACCCCTCCACTTT
few,TRBV20-1,TRBD1,TRBJ1-1,CSARDRQGWTEAFF,TGCAGTGCTAGGGATAGACAGGGGTGGACTGAAGCTTTCTTT
few,TRBV7-9,TRBD2,TRBJ2-5,CASSRAGTSQETQYF,TGTGCCAGCAGCCGGGCCGGGACTAGCCAAGAGACCCAGTACTTC
medium-sized,TRBV15,-,TRBJ2-7,CATSRDPGPNYEQYF,TGTGCCACCAGCAGAGATCCGGGGCCGAACTACGAGCAGTACTTC
medium-sized,TRBV29-1,TRBD1,TRBJ1-2,CSVGDPEGAHGYTF,TGCAGCGTTGGGGACCCGGAGGGGGCGCATGGCTACACCTTC
-,TRBV6-6,-,TRBJ2-7,CASSYKGSQAEQYF,TGTGCCAGCAGTTACAAAGGCAGCCAGGCCGAGCAGTACTTC
medium-sized,TRBV10-3,-,TRBJ2-2,CAISESIPANTGELFF,TGTGCCATCAGTGAGTCGATTCCGGCGAACACCGGGGAGCTGTTTTTT
many,TRBV13,-,TRBJ2-7,CASRKWGHTTEQYF,TGTGCCAGCCGAAAGTGGGGTCACACGACCGAGCAGTACTTC
medium-sized,TRBV12-3/TRBV12-4,-,TRBJ2-1,CASKPKGLFNEQFF,TGTGCCAGCAAACCAAAGGGACTTTTCAATGAGCAGTTCTTC
medium-sized,TRBV27,-,TRBJ1-3,CASSPRQPSGNTIYF,TGTGCCAGCAGTCCTAGACAGCCCTCTGGAAACACCATATATTTT
medium-sized,TRBV18,TRBD1,TRBJ2-3,CASQIKQGATDTQYF,TGTGCCAGCCAAATAAAACAGGGGGCCACCGATACGCAGTATTTT
many,TRBV28,-,TRBJ2-7,CASSYIHPDLGRTYEQYF,TGTGCCAGCAGTTACATACATCCCGATTTGGGACGGACCTACGAGCAGTACTTC
medium-sized,TRBV28,-,TRBJ2-1,CATANRVAEYNEQFF,TGTGCCACCGCTAACCGAGTGGCGGAGTACAATGAGCAGTTCTTC
medium-sized,TRBV6-5,-,TRBJ2-3,CASRPLGGGTDTQYF,TGTGCCAGCAGACCTCTGGGCGGGGGCACAGATACGCAGTATTTT
medium-sized,TRBV6-6,TRBD1,TRBJ1-2,CASSYTPGTGVGYTF,TGTGCCAGCAGTTACACCCCAGGGACAGGGGTTGGCTACACCTTC
few,TRBV11-1,TRBD1,TRBJ2-5,CASSLGTAKETQYF,TGTGCCAGCAGCCTTGGGACAGCTAAAGAGACCCAGTACTTC
medium-sized,TRBV29-1,TRBD1,TRBJ2-5,CSGLQGVAETQYF,TGCAGCGGATTACAGGGGGTAGCGGAGACCCAGTACTTC
-,TRBV12-3/TRBV12-4,-,TRBJ2-2,CASSLISKGELFF,TGTGCCAGCAGTTTAATCTCTAAGGGGGAGCTGTTTTTT
medium-sized,TRBV6-1,-,TRBJ2-1,CASTSDGYNEQFF,TGTGCCAGCACCTCGGACGGGTACAATGAGCAGTTCTTC